This T cell receptor (beta chain) was profiled in a study of graft-versus-host responses after intestinal transplantation. Study context: Induction using anti-thymocyte globulin, followed by tacrolimus and steroids for around 3 years, was given to all recipients.

The CDR3 has 16 amino acids. Germline V lookup: CDR1 MDHEN, CDR2 SYDVKM. Trimming cost V 3 bases and J 1 base; bases outside gene matches: 8. On this clone: The antigen remains undetermined.

Profiling relied on immunoSEQ multiplex PCR, and the TCRdb table lists in-frame clones only, not all of them. The repertoire holds more than 70,000 clones, with 85% to 95% as singletons. The chain carries TRBV28 and TRBJ2-5; 7 bases map to TRBD2. Sequenced here: unstimulated CD8+ T cells sorted from spleen or lymph node cells, sampled before transplant. The TCR sequence derives from a human donor who was the organ donor for an intestinal transplant. The CDR3 region is CASSFMGEGLQETQYF. CDR3 nucleotide sequence: TGTGCCAGCAGTTTTATGGGGGAGGGCCTCCAAGAGACCCAGTACTTC. The full variable domain, rest sourced from reference TRBV28 and TRBJ2-5, is DVKVTQSSRYLVKRTGEKVFLECVQDMDHENMFWYRQDPGLGLRLIYFSYDVKMKEKGDIPEGYSVSREKKERFSLILESASTNQTSMYLCASSFMGEGLQETQYFGPGTRLLVL.